A single sample is the source of the 21 T cell receptor beta chains below, sequenced in a study of blood T cell repertoires in COVID-19. Data came from immunoSEQ multiplex PCR; TCRdb stores just in-frame clones and leaves some out. This sample has over 100,000 clones; around 80% occur once, and the top ten carry 3% to 4.5%. Sequencing was carried out using peripheral blood. Source of these receptors: a woman older than 75 with acute or convalescent COVID-19.

Only a few counts were recorded for this clone. V is TRBV3-1 (or the pseudogene TRBV3-2) and J is TRBJ1-2; D is perhaps TRBD1 (5 bases). CDR3 length: 13 residues. Germline assignment: CDR1 LGHDT and CDR2 YNNKEL (reference sequence). V lost 0 bases and J lost 12, with 14 bases in between. CDR3 residues: CASSQDESGEDTF. Written as DNA, the CDR3 is TGTGCCAGCAGCCAAGATGAATCGGGGGAAGACACCTTC.

The rearrangement joins TRBV5-8 to TRBJ2-2; 12 positions agree with TRBD2. Trimming took 4 bases from V and 1 from J; bases not matched to a gene: 8. The CDR3 runs 18 residues. Germline V lookup: CDR1 SGHTS, CDR2 YDEGEE. The CDR3 DNA follows: TGTGCCAGCAGCCTATCGACTAGCGGGGGAGTGAACACCGGGGAGCTGTTTTTT. Encoded protein: CASSLSTSGGVNTGELFF.

The rearrangement links TRBV6-5 to TRBJ1-1; TRBD1 might be the D (6 bases). The CDR3 runs to 14 residues. Germline assignment: CDR1 MNHEY and CDR2 SVGAGI. With 6 bases removed from V and 4 bases from J, the gap between germline ends came to 15 bases. CDR3 sequence: CASRTGQRGTEAFF. DNA of the CDR3: TGTGCCAGCAGGACAGGCCAAAGGGGCACTGAAGCTTTCTTT.

This clone was counted between two and nine times. V gene TRBV6-6 combines with J gene TRBJ2-1; unclear D gene. The CDR3 contains 10 residues. The V end lost 2 bases, the J end lost 10 bases, and 3 bases lay between the germline ends. Germline V gene lookup returns CDR1 MNHNY and CDR2 SVGAGI (reference sequence). The CDR3 loop is CASSYREQFF. Here the CDR3 DNA reads TGTGCCAGCAGTTACCGGGAGCAGTTCTTC.

This chain uses TRBV10-3 with TRBJ1-2; 9 nucleotides align to TRBD1. After removal of 11 bases from V and 2 bases from J, the junction contained 9 bases not matched to a gene. This CDR3 spans 14 amino acids. From germline, CDR1 is ENHRY and CDR2 SYGVKD. DNA for the CDR3: TGTGCCTCGGCCCCCGGACAGGGGAACTATGGCTACACCTTC. Residues: CASAPGQGNYGYTF.

V is TRBV5-4 and J is TRBJ2-7; 9 nucleotides line up with TRBD2. The CDR3 runs 14 residues. V gave up 5 bases and J gave up 2 bases; unmatched junction bases: 5. Looked up from germline, CDR1 is SGHNT and CDR2 is YYREEE (reference sequence). In DNA form, the CDR3 reads TGTGCCAGCAGTTTAGCGGGGGCTACCTACGAGCAGTACTTC. It encodes CASSLAGATYEQYF. Together with reference TRBV5-4 and TRBJ2-7, the CDR3 gives the full variable domain: ETGVTQSPTHLIKTRGQQVTLRCSSQSGHNTVSWYQQALGQGPQFIFQYYREEENGRGNFPPRFSGLQFPNYSSELNVNALELDDSALYLCASSLAGATYEQYFGPGTRLTVT.

J is TRBJ1-2 and V is TRBV29-1; possible D gene TRBD1, 5 bases. Germline CDR1 reads SQVTM; CDR2 reads ANQGSEA. This CDR3 spans 12 amino acids. The V end was cut by 3 bases, the J end by 3 bases, with 8 bases between. The CDR3 region is CSVEETDYGYTF. As DNA, the CDR3 is TGCAGCGTTGAGGAGACAGACTATGGCTACACCTTC.

CDR3 sequence: CASSGGADSWPLHF. The DNA for the CDR3 is TGTGCCAGCAGTGGTGGGGCCGACAGTTGGCCCCTCCACTTT. The gene calls are TRBV25-1 and TRBJ1-6, with D possibly TRBD1 on 5 matching bases. Deletions cut 4 bases from V and 13 bases from J, with 17 bases between. This CDR3 comprises 14 residues. Germline values: CDR1 MGHDK, CDR2 SYGVNS.

The chain employs TRBV27 and TRBJ2-3, with 13 positions matching TRBD2. Germline CDR1 MNHEY, CDR2 SMNVEV (reference sequence). With V trimmed by 10 bases and J by 0 bases, 7 bases remained unmatched. CDR3 length: 16 residues. CDR3: CATRGLAGASTDTQYF. The CDR3 DNA reads as TGTGCCACCAGAGGACTAGCGGGGGCAAGCACAGATACGCAGTATTTT.

V and J are TRBV11-1 and TRBJ2-2, with D uncertain. The CDR3 extends over 13 amino acids. V dropped 6 bases and J dropped 5 bases, with 10 bases sitting between them. The germline gives CDR1 SGHAT, CDR2 FQDESV (reference sequence). This chain's CDR3 is CASSPHRTGELFF. The DNA of the CDR3 is TGTGCCAGCAGTCCTCATAGAACCGGGGAGCTGTTTTTT. The whole variable domain, remainder taken from reference TRBV11-1 and TRBJ2-2, is EAEVAQSPRYKITEKSQAVAFWCDPISGHATLYWYRQILGQGPELLVQFQDESVVDDSQLPKDRFSAERLKGVDSTLKIQPAELGDSAMYLCASSPHRTGELFFGEGSRLTVL.

The sample holds one count of this clone. The chain recombines TRBV7-2 with TRBJ2-3, with a tentative D call TRBD2 (5 bases). This CDR3 is built from 16 residues. Germline V CDR1 and CDR2: SGHTA, FQGNSA. Trimming removed 1 base from V and 9 bases from J, with 20 bases in between. As DNA, the CDR3 is TGTGCCAGCAGCTTAGGGGTTTCGGCGTTCGGAGGAACGCAGTATTTT. Translated, it gives CASSLGVSAFGGTQYF. Looking up the rest from reference TRBV7-2 and TRBJ2-3 gives the full variable domain: GAGVSQSPSNKVTEKGKDVELRCDPISGHTALYWYRQSLGQGLEFLIYFQGNSAPDKSGLPSDRFSAERTGGSVSTLTIQRTQQEDSAVYLCASSLGVSAFGGTQYFGPGTRLTVL.

This clone was observed a handful of times. This chain connects TRBV5-1 to TRBJ2-3; 7 bases agree with TRBD2. CDR1 SGHRS and CDR2 YFSETQ come from the germline V gene. The CDR3 totals 14 residues. Trimming cost V 3 bases and J 4 bases; bases outside gene matches: 5. The CDR3 bases are TGCGCCAGCAGCTCCCAGGCGGGGGCAGATACGCAGTATTTT. Its translation is CASSSQAGADTQYF.

In DNA, the CDR3 is TGTGCCAGCAGCATCCGGGGCTATAATTCACCCCTCCACTTT. Its protein product is CASSIRGYNSPLHF. The chain is built from TRBV28 and TRBJ1-6; no clear D. CDR3 size: 14 residues. Looked up from germline, CDR1 is MDHEN and CDR2 is SYDVKM. Trimming pared 6 bases from V and 3 bases from J, leaving 9 bases between.

The V and J genes are TRBV21-1 and TRBJ2-7; the D call in the table, TRBD2, was not verified against the DNA. TRBV21-1 counts as a pseudogene. The length of the CDR3 is 15 residues. The CDR3 loop is CASSLGDGGAYEQYF. DNA for the CDR3: TGTGCCAGCAGCCTAGGGGACGGAGGGGCCTACGAGCAGTACTTC.

The chain is built from TRBV6-5 and TRBJ1-2, with 12 positions matching TRBD1. The CDR3 loop spans 15 amino acids. CDR1 is MNHEY, CDR2 SVGAGI, per germline. The trim removed 2 bases at V and 4 bases at J, leaving 2 bases unmatched. CDR3 region: CASSYGDRGLYGYTF. The CDR3 DNA is TGTGCCAGCAGTTACGGGGACAGGGGGCTCTATGGCTACACCTTC.

Note on this clone: One end of the junction is discordant with germline, which a read error may explain. The V and J genes are TRBV3-1 (or the pseudogene TRBV3-2) and TRBJ2-2; D is perhaps TRBD2 (6 bases). Looked up from germline, CDR1 is LGHDT and CDR2 is YNNKEL (reference sequence). The CDR3 covers 16 residues. The CDR3 nucleotides read TGTGCCAGCAGCCAAAACAGTCCTTTTTACACCGGGGGGCTGTTTTTT. It translates to CASSQNSPFYTGGLFF.

V and J are TRBV30 and TRBJ1-5; tentatively, D is TRBD1 (5 bases). The CDR3 contains 14 residues. Germline V gene sequence: CDR1 GTSNPN, CDR2 SVGIG (reference sequence). Deletions cut 3 bases from V and 2 bases from J, with 11 bases between. The CDR3 here is CAWRGPGGNQPQHF. CDR3 bases: TGTGCCTGGAGGGGGCCCGGTGGCAATCAGCCCCAGCATTTT.

This chain connects TRBV19 to TRBJ1-2; a possible D gene is TRBD1 (5 bases). V was pared by 5 bases and J by 5 bases, with 18 bases between. Germline loops: CDR1 LNHDA, CDR2 SQIVND (reference sequence). This CDR3 comprises 15 residues. CDR3 residues: CASSALRRGGYGYTF. The CDR3 DNA reads as TGTGCCAGTAGTGCCCTGCGGAGGGGAGGGTATGGCTACACCTTC.

This sequence joins TRBV5-4 and TRBJ2-7, with unresolved D. Germline CDR1 reads SGHNT; CDR2 reads YYREEE (reference sequence). The V end lost 0 bases, the J end lost 3 bases, and 4 bases lay between the germline ends. This CDR3 is 12 amino acids long. The CDR3 loop is CASSLDLYEQYF. CDR3 nucleotides: TGTGCCAGCAGCTTGGATCTCTACGAGCAGTACTTC.

The chain recombines TRBV29-1 with TRBJ1-1; D gene unclear. V shed 7 bases and J shed 0 bases, with 6 bases lying between them. The CDR3 is 11 amino acids. CDR1 SQVTM and CDR2 ANQGSEA come from the germline V gene. The CDR3 loop reads CSGGVNTEAFF. The CDR3 DNA is TGCAGCGGAGGTGTGAACACTGAAGCTTTCTTT.

The V and J genes are TRBV9 and TRBJ2-1; TRBD1 agrees at 7 bases. J was trimmed by 4 bases and V by 0 bases; bases with no gene match: 4. The CDR3 is 15 amino acids. Germline CDR1 reads SGDLS; CDR2 reads YYNGEE. CDR3 bases: TGTGCCAGCAGCGTAGAACAGGGGAGTTACAATGAGCAGTTCTTC. Residues: CASSVEQGSYNEQFF.